The T cell receptor beta chain described here comes from a study of identical twins. TCRdb re-derived calls from the 5' RACE reads in MiXCR, one entry per CDR3 protein. The sample records some 500,000 distinct CDR3 sequences, approximately 14% being singletons. V dropped 4 bases and J dropped 15; count of bases not matched to a gene: 6. The CDR3 extends over 11 amino acids. The sample was also reused in another study, on yellow fever vaccine responses in identical twins.

The sample comprised CD4+ T cells sorted from blood. This TCR derives from a woman aged 18-29 years in good health. This chain joins TRBV12-3 or TRBV12-4 and TRBJ2-1; 7 bases agree with TRBD1. As DNA, the CDR3 is TGTGCCAGCAGTTCCCGGGACAGTCCGTTCTTC. Its translation: CASSSRDSPFF.